Listed below are T cell receptor beta chains from one sample, sequenced in a study of neurological immune-mediated disorders. Each CDR3 protein is one row after TCRdb ran MiXCR on the 5' RACE reads. Of approximately 36,000 distinct CDR3 sequences detected, 13% to 15% appear once; the ten largest clones hold 25% to 30%. The sequencing sample was made of PBMCs. The receptors originated from a woman aged 50 to 60 with HTLV-1-associated myelopathy (HAM/TSP). Each CDR3 is given with its conserved first and last residue. D genes are given only for firm matches. Rows give clone size only sometimes, using once, few, many, or a class for an expanded clone.

CDR3 length	D gene	clone size	V gene	J gene	CDR3 protein	CDR3 DNA
16	TRBD1	many	TRBV29-1	TRBJ1-1	CSAVKTGQGARTEAFF	TGCAGCGCGGTGAAAACGGGACAGGGGGCGCGAACTGAAGCTTTCTTT
12	-	many	TRBV7-2	TRBJ1-5	CASSGVNQPQHF	TGTGCCAGCAGCGGGGTAAATCAGCCCCAGCATTTT
16	TRBD1	many	TRBV29-1	TRBJ2-1	CSVVGQALSLYNEQFF	TGCAGCGTGGTCGGACAGGCTTTAAGTCTCTACAATGAGCAGTTCTTC
12	-	many	TRBV10-3	TRBJ2-7	CAISDPGYEQYF	TGTGCCATCAGTGACCCCGGCTACGAGCAGTACTTC
15	-	many	TRBV7-2	TRBJ1-3	CASSLGPGTGNTIYF	TGTGCCAGCAGCTTAGGTCCCGGGACAGGAAACACCATATATTTT
11	TRBD1	many	TRBV3-1	TRBJ1-1	CASMGAGGAFF	TGTGCCAGCATGGGGGCAGGGGGAGCTTTCTTT
16	-	many	TRBV4-3	TRBJ2-6	CASSQDAVSGANVLTF	TGCGCCAGCAGCCAAGATGCGGTCTCTGGGGCCAACGTCCTGACTTTC
16	-	many	TRBV5-5	TRBJ1-2	CASSLSVQSPNYGYTF	TGTGCCAGCAGCTTGTCGGTCCAGTCGCCTAACTATGGCTACACCTTC
13	-	many	TRBV7-9	TRBJ2-2	CASSSFPGGELFF	TGTGCCAGCAGCTCCTTCCCTGGCGGGGAGCTGTTTTTT
12	-	many	TRBV20-1	TRBJ2-7	CSATTGLVEQYF	TGCAGTGCTACGACGGGTTTAGTCGAGCAGTACTTC
17	TRBD2	many	TRBV5-1	TRBJ2-3	CASSLGASGAAQDTQYF	TGCGCCAGCAGCTTGGGGGCTAGCGGGGCAGCACAAGATACGCAGTATTTT
14	-	many	TRBV5-1	TRBJ1-1	CASSLTGLGTEAFF	TGCGCCAGCAGCTTGACAGGGCTCGGCACTGAAGCTTTCTTT
14	TRBD1	-	TRBV5-6	TRBJ2-7	CASSLGTDAYEQYF	TGTGCCAGCAGCCTGGGGACAGACGCCTACGAGCAGTACTTC
16	-	many	TRBV20-1	TRBJ1-2	CSARVPAGGARYGYTF	TGCAGTGCTAGAGTTCCAGCAGGTGGGGCTCGGTATGGCTACACCTTC
13	-	many	TRBV12-3/TRBV12-4	TRBJ1-1	CASSFAKNTEAFF	TGTGCCAGCAGTTTTGCGAAGAACACTGAAGCTTTCTTT
13	TRBD1	many	TRBV6-6	TRBJ1-1	CASSYFRGHEAFF	TGTGCCAGCAGTTATTTCAGGGGGCATGAAGCTTTCTTT
14	-	many	TRBV7-2	TRBJ2-2	CASSTYSRTGELFF	TGTGCCAGCAGCACTTACTCGCGGACCGGGGAGCTGTTTTTT
15	TRBD1	many	TRBV25-1	TRBJ1-1	CASSVNRGQRAEAFF	TGTGCCAGCAGTGTAAACAGGGGGCAGCGAGCTGAAGCTTTCTTT
13	TRBD1	-	TRBV10-3	TRBJ1-1	CAISPGTGFEAFF	TGTGCCATCAGCCCCGGGACAGGATTTGAAGCTTTCTTT
14	-	many	TRBV20-1	TRBJ2-3	CSASLTGTWDTQYF	TGCAGTGCTAGCCTGACGGGGACCTGGGATACGCAGTATTTT
17	-	many	TRBV6-2/TRBV6-3	TRBJ2-1	CASSHRGTPSSYNEQFF	TGTGCCAGCAGTCACCGAGGGACACCTTCCTCCTACAATGAGCAGTTCTTC
16	-	many	TRBV24-1	TRBJ1-6	CATSDAGLGDNSPLHF	TGTGCCACCAGTGATGCCGGCCTAGGGGATAATTCACCCCTCCACTTT
13	-	many	TRBV3-1	TRBJ1-2	CASSQDGQTGYTF	TGTGCCAGCAGCCAAGATGGACAGACCGGCTACACCTTC
14	TRBD1	many	TRBV20-1	TRBJ2-2	CSASPQGVYGELFF	TGCAGTGCTAGTCCCCAGGGGGTTTACGGGGAGCTGTTTTTT
11	-	many	TRBV11-2	TRBJ2-1	CASSLEGGQFF	TGTGCCAGCAGCTTAGAAGGGGGGCAGTTCTTC
13	TRBD1	many	TRBV5-1	TRBJ2-5	CASSRQGEETQYF	TGCGCCAGCAGCCGACAGGGAGAAGAGACCCAGTACTTC
12	-	many	TRBV2	TRBJ2-2	CASIPNTGELFF	TGTGCCAGCATCCCGAACACCGGGGAGCTGTTTTTT
12	TRBD1	many	TRBV20-1	TRBJ2-1	CSAWDRGDEQFF	TGCAGTGCTTGGGACAGGGGGGATGAGCAGTTCTTC
17	-	many	TRBV19	TRBJ2-2	CASSMILSTAQTGELFF	TGTGCCAGTAGTATGATCCTATCAACCGCGCAGACCGGGGAGCTGTTTTTT
15	-	many	TRBV6-6	TRBJ1-3	CASSYSRGSGNTIYF	TGTGCCAGCAGTTACTCCAGGGGCTCTGGAAACACCATATATTTT
14	-	many	TRBV12-3/TRBV12-4	TRBJ1-2	CASSLDSTGYGYTF	TGTGCCAGCAGTTTGGACAGTACGGGCTATGGCTACACCTTC
12	-	many	TRBV5-1	TRBJ1-2	CASSETTYGYTF	TGCGCCAGCAGCGAGACGACCTATGGCTACACCTTC
13	-	many	TRBV11-2	TRBJ2-3	CASSLDMTDTQYF	TGTGCCAGCAGCTTAGATATGACAGATACGCAGTATTTT
16	TRBD1	many	TRBV27	TRBJ1-5	CASSLGTGHSNQPQHF	TGTGCCAGCAGTTTAGGGACAGGTCATAGCAATCAGCCCCAGCATTTT
17	-	many	TRBV12-3/TRBV12-4	TRBJ1-6	CASSFHYGAKHNSPLHF	TGTGCCAGCAGTTTCCATTACGGGGCCAAACATAATTCACCCCTCCACTTT
15	-	many	TRBV10-3	TRBJ1-3	CASGGDPRSGNTIYF	TGTGCCTCCGGGGGGGACCCTCGCTCTGGAAACACCATATATTTT
17	TRBD1	many	TRBV7-9	TRBJ1-1	CASSSTRGGEWDTEAFF	TGTGCCAGCAGCTCCACCAGGGGGGGGGAATGGGACACTGAAGCTTTCTTT
13	-	many	TRBV20-1	TRBJ2-5	CSAKGHWEETQYF	TGCAGTGCAAAGGGACACTGGGAAGAGACCCAGTACTTC
14	-	-	TRBV20-1	TRBJ1-1	CSANIPPGNTEAFF	TGCAGTGCTAATATCCCACCCGGAAACACTGAAGCTTTCTTT
15	-	many	TRBV10-3	TRBJ1-2	CAISGIEYDNYGYTF	TGTGCCATCAGTGGAATTGAATACGACAACTATGGCTACACCTTC
12	-	few	TRBV7-9	TRBJ1-1	CASRTGGVGAFF	TGTGCCAGCAGAACCGGTGGGGTTGGAGCTTTCTTT
14	TRBD2	many	TRBV20-1	TRBJ2-7	CSATVAGAIYEQYF	TGCAGTGCCACGGTAGCGGGGGCTATCTACGAGCAGTACTTC
16	TRBD2	medium-sized	TRBV12-3/TRBV12-4	TRBJ2-3	CASSPGGGLRTDTQYF	TGTGCCAGCAGTCCCGGGGGGGGGCTAAGAACAGATACGCAGTATTTT
13	-	once	TRBV3-1	TRBJ2-5	CASQELRVETQYF	TGTGCCAGCCAAGAACTAAGGGTGGAGACCCAGTACTTC
11	-	many	TRBV10-3	TRBJ2-3	CAISETDTQYF	TGTGCCATCAGTGAGACCGATACGCAGTATTTT
13	-	many	TRBV20-1	TRBJ1-1	CSAGPAVNTEAFF	TGCAGTGCCGGCCCCGCCGTGAACACTGAAGCTTTCTTT
15	-	many	TRBV5-1	TRBJ1-1	CASSLDRAENTEAFF	TGCGCCAGCAGCTTGGACAGGGCTGAGAACACTGAAGCTTTCTTT
15	-	many	TRBV20-1	TRBJ1-1	CSARDIFDKNTEAFF	TGCAGTGCTAGAGATATCTTTGATAAGAACACTGAAGCTTTCTTT
14	-	many	TRBV10-3	TRBJ1-1	CAISDPRGGTEAFF	TGTGCCATCAGTGACCCCCGGGGGGGCACTGAAGCTTTCTTT
13	-	many	TRBV3-1	TRBJ2-7	CASSQRTPYEQYF	TGTGCCAGCAGCCAACGGACACCCTACGAGCAGTACTTC